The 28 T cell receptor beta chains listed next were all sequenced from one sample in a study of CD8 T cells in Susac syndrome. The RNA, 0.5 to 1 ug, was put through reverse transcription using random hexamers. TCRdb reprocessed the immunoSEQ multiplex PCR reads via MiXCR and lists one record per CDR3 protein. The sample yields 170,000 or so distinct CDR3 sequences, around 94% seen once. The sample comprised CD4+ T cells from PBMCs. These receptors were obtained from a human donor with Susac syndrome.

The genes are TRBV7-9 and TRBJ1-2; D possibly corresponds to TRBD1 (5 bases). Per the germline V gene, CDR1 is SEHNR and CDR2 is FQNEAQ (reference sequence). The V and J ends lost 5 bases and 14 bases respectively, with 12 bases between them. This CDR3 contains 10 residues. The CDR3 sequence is CASSPVGGTF. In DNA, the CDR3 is TGTGCCAGCAGCCCAGTGGGGGGAACCTTC.

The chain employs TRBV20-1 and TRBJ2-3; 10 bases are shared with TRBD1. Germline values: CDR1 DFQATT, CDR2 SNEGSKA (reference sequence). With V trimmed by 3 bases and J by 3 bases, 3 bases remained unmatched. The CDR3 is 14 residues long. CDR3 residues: CSARWTGGTDTQYF. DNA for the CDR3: TGCAGTGCTAGGTGGACAGGGGGGACAGATACGCAGTATTTT.

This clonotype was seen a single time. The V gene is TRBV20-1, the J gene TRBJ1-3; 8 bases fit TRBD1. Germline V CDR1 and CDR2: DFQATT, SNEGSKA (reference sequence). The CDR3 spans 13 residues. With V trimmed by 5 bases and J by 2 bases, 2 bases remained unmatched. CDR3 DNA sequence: TGCAGTGCTGCGACAGGGGCTGGAAACACCATATATTTT. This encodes CSAATGAGNTIYF.

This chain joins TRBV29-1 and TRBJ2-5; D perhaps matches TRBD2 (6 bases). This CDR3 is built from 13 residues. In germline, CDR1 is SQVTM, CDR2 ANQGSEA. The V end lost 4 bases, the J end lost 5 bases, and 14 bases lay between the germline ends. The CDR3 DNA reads TGCAGCGTTGCTCCGGGTGGGGGGGAGACCCAGTACTTC. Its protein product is CSVAPGGGETQYF.

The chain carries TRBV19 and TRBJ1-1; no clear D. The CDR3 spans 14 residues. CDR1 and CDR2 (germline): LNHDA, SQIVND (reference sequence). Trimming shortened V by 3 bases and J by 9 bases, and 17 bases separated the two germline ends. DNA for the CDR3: TGTGCCAGTAGTATTGACGGTGGGAGGGCTCAAGCTTTCTTT. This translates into CASSIDGGRAQAFF.

The CDR3: CASSLLGASGTDTQYF. CDR3 sequence (DNA): TGTGCCAGCAGCCTCCTTGGAGCATCAGGCACAGATACGCAGTATTTT. This sequence joins TRBV3-1 and TRBJ2-3; D remains ambiguous. The V end was cut by 4 bases, the J end by 1 base, with 15 bases between. In germline, CDR1 is LGHDT, CDR2 YNNKEL (reference sequence). CDR3 size: 16 residues.

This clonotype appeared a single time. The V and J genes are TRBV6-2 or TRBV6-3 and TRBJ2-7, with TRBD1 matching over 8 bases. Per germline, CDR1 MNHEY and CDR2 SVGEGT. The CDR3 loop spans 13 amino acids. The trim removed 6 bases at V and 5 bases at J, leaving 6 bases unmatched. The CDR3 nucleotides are TGTGCCAGCAGAGAGACAGGGGCCGACGAGCAGTACTTC. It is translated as CASRETGADEQYF.

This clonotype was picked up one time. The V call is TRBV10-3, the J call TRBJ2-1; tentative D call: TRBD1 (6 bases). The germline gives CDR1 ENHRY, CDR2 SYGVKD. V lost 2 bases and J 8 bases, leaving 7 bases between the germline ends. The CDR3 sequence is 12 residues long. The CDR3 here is CAISEKGDEQFF. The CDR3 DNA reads TGTGCCATCAGTGAGAAGGGGGATGAGCAGTTCTTC.

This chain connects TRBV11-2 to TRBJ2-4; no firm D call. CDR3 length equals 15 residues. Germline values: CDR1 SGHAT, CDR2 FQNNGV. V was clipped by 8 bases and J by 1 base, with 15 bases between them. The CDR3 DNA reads TGTGCCAGCCGCGGTTTCCAAGGGGCCAAAAACATTCAGTACTTC. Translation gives CASRGFQGAKNIQYF.

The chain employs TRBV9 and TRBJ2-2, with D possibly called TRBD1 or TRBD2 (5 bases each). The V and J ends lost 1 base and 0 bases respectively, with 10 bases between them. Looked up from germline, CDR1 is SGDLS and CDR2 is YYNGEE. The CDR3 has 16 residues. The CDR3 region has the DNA TGTGCCAGCAGCGTATACCCGGGGCCGAACACCGGGGAGCTGTTTTTT. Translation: CASSVYPGPNTGELFF.

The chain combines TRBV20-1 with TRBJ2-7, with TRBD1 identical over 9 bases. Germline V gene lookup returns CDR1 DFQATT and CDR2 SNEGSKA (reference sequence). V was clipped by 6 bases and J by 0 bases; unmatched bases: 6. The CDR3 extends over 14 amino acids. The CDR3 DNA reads TGCAGTGCAAGGGACAGGGCAACCTCCTACGAGCAGTACTTC. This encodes CSARDRATSYEQYF.

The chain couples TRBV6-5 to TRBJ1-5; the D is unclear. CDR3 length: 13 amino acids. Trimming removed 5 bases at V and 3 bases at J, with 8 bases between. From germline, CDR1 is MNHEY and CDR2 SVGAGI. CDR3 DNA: TGTGCCAGCAGTCCTAAGAACAATCAGCCCCAGCATTTT. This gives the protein CASSPKNNQPQHF.

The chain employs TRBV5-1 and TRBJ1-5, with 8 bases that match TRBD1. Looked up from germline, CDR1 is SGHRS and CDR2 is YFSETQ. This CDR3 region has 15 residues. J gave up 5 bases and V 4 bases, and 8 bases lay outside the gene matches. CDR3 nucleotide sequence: TGCGCCAGCAGCAAGTTCCAGGGGGCTGATCAGCCCCAGCATTTT. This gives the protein CASSKFQGADQPQHF.

CDR3 sequence reads: CSVEEGVVDTQYF. The CDR3, as DNA: TGCAGCGTTGAGGAGGGGGTGGTGGATACGCAGTATTTT. The chain links TRBV29-1 to TRBJ2-3, with D perhaps matching TRBD1 or TRBD2 (6 bases each). V gave up 3 bases and J gave up 6 bases, with 13 bases separating them. The CDR3 contains 13 residues. CDR1 is SQVTM, CDR2 ANQGSEA, per germline.

CDR3 amino acids: CASSPHDSSSGYTF. The CDR3 coding sequence is TGTGCCAGCAGTCCCCACGACAGTTCGAGTGGCTACACCTTC. This sequence joins TRBV6-1 and TRBJ1-2, with D possibly being TRBD1 (5 bases). The CDR3 has 14 residues. CDR1 MNHNS and CDR2 SASEGT come from the germline V gene. Trimming removed 5 bases at V and 7 bases at J, with 17 bases between.

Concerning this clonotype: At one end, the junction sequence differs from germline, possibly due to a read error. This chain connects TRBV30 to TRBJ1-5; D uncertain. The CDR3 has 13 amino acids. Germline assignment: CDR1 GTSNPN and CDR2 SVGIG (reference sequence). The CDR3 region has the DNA TGTGCCTGGAGTACCACAGCCAATCGGCCCCAGCATTTT. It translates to CAWSTTANRPQHF.

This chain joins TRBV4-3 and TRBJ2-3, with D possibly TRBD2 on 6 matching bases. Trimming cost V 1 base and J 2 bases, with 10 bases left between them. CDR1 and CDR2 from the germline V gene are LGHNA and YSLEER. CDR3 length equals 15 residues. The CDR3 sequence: CASSQGSGDTDTQYF. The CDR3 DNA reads TGCGCCAGCAGCCAAGGATCGGGAGACACAGATACGCAGTATTTT.

The CDR3 nucleotides read TGTGCCAGCAGCCTCTCGGCAGGGGGAGGCACAGATACGCAGTATTTT. Its protein is CASSLSAGGGTDTQYF. The J gene is TRBJ2-3, the V gene TRBV7-9; 7 nucleotides agree with TRBD1. V lost 5 bases to trimming and J lost 1 base; unmatched junction nucleotides: 9. The CDR3 consists of 16 residues. CDR1 SEHNR and CDR2 FQNEAQ come from the germline V gene (reference sequence).

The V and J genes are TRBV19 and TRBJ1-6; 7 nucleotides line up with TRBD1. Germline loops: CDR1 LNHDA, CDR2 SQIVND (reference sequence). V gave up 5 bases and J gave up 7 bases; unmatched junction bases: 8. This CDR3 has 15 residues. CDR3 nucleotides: TGTGCCAGTAGTGGCGACAGGGTGATAAATTCACCCCTCCACTTT. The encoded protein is CASSGDRVINSPLHF.

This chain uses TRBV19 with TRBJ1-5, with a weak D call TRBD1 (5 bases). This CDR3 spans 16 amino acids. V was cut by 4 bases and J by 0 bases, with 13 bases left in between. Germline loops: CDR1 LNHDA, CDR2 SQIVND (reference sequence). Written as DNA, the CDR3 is TGTGCCAGTAGTACCCCATCGAGGGGTAGCAATCAGCCCCAGCATTTT. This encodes CASSTPSRGSNQPQHF.

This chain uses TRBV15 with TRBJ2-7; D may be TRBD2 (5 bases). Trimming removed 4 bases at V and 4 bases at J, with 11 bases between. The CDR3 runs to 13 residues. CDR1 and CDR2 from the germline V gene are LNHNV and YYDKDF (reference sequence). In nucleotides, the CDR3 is TGTGCCACCAGCAAAGGTCGGGAATACGAGCAGTACTTC. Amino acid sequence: CATSKGREYEQYF.

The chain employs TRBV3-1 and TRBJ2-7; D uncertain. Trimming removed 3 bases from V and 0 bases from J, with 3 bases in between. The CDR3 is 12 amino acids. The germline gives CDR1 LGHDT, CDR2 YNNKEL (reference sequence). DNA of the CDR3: TGTGCCAGCAGCCAGGGCTCCTACGAGCAGTACTTC. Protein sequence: CASSQGSYEQYF.

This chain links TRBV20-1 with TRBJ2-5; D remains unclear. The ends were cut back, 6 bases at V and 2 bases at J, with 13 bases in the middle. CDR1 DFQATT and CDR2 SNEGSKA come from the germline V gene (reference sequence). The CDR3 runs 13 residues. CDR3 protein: CSAKTSKQETQYF. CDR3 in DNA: TGCAGTGCGAAGACGTCGAAGCAAGAGACCCAGTACTTC.

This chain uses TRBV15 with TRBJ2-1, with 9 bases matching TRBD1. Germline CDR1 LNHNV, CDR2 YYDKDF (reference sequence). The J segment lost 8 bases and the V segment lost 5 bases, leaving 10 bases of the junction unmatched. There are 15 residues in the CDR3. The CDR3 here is CATSRPGQGRDEQFF. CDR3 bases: TGTGCCACCAGCCGACCGGGACAGGGCAGGGATGAGCAGTTCTTC.

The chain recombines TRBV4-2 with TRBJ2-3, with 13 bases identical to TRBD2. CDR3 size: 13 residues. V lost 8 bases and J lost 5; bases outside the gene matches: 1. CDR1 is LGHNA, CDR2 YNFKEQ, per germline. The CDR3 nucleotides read TGTGCCAGCGGGACTAGCGGGAAAGATACGCAGTATTTT. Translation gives CASGTSGKDTQYF.

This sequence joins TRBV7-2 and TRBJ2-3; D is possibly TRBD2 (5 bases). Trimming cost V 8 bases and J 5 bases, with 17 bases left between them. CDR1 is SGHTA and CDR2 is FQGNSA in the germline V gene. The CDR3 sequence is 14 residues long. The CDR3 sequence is CASSFAPEGDTQYF. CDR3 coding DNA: TGTGCCAGCTCTTTTGCTCCCGAGGGAGATACGCAGTATTTT.

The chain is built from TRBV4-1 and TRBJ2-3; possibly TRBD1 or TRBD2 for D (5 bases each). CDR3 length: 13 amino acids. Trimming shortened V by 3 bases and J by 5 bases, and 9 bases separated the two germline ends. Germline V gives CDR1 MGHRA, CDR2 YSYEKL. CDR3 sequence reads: CASSHMGEDTQYF. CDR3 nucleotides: TGCGCCAGCAGCCATATGGGGGAAGATACGCAGTATTTT.

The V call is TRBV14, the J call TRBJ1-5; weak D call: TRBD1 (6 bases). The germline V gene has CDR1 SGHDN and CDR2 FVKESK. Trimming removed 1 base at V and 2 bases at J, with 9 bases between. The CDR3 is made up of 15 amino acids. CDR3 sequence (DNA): TGTGCCAGCAGCCAAGCAGGGGCGGGCAATCAGCCCCAGCATTTT. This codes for CASSQAGAGNQPQHF.